The 25 T cell receptor beta chains below come from one sample, sequenced in a study of human T cells and chemical hapten exposure. TCRdb independently ran MiXCR on the RACE reads; one entry per CDR3 protein. The top ten hold over 6.5% of the sample, which has some 170,000 distinct CDR3 sequences, 20% to 25% seen once. Time point specified: patch test 1, 2 weeks after DPC sensitization. Treatment in this sample: therapeutic diphenylcyclopropenone sensitization with weekly scalp DPC. Sequenced material: whole blood, taken in connection with sensitization to the hapten diphenylcyclopropenone (DPC). All receptors come from a woman aged 50 to 60 with alopecia areata. Some clones in this sample may be carry-over from other donors' samples.

This clonotype was seen a few times. The J gene is TRBJ2-7, the V gene TRBV29-1; 8 bases line up with TRBD1. CDR3 size: 15 residues. Germline lookup yields CDR1 SQVTM and CDR2 ANQGSEA. The junction had 11 bases not matched to a gene; V was cut back by 5 bases and J by 2 bases. The DNA for the CDR3 is TGCAGCGTTATTTCCCCGGGACAGGCAACCTACGAGCAGTACTTC. The encoded protein is CSVISPGQATYEQYF.

The rearrangement uses TRBV20-1 and TRBJ2-3; D is undetermined. Germline values: CDR1 DFQATT, CDR2 SNEGSKA (reference sequence). The CDR3 is made up of 14 amino acids. Trimming stripped 2 bases from V and 4 bases from J, with 13 bases between. CDR3 sequence reads: CSARPPGGSDTQYF. CDR3 bases: TGCAGTGCTAGACCGCCCGGTGGTTCAGATACGCAGTATTTT.

The chain couples TRBV7-2 to TRBJ2-5; a weak D match, TRBD2 (5 bases). V lost 4 bases to trimming and J lost 3 bases, with 9 bases between them. The germline CDR1 and CDR2 sequences are SGHTA and FQGNSA. The CDR3 is 13 amino acids. CDR3 sequence (DNA): TGTGCCAGCAGCTACGTCGGGGAAGAGACCCAGTACTTC. It yields the protein CASSYVGEETQYF.

This clonotype was detected a few times. At one boundary the junction diverges from the germline segment, which might be a read error. V gene TRBV7-9 combines with J gene TRBJ2-2; D is undetermined. CDR3 size: 12 residues. Germline-derived CDR1 and CDR2 are SEHNR and FQNEAQ (reference sequence). CDR3 residues: CASSLNPGELFF. The CDR3 DNA is TGTGCCAGCAGCTTGAACCCCGGGGAGCTGTTTTTT. Filled out from reference TRBV7-9 and TRBJ2-2, the complete variable domain reads DTGVSQNPRHKITKRGQNVTFRCDPISEHNRLYWYRQTLGQGPEFLTYFQNEAQLEKSRLLSDRFSAERPKGSFSTLEIQRTEQGDSAMYLCASSLNPGELFFGEGSRLTVL.

The J gene is TRBJ2-1, the V gene TRBV20-1; no clear D gene. V was clipped by 3 bases and J by 0 bases, with 9 bases between them. This CDR3 region has 14 residues. Germline V gene lookup returns CDR1 DFQATT and CDR2 SNEGSKA (reference sequence). The CDR3 spells CSARPASSYNEQFF. The CDR3 coding sequence is TGCAGTGCTAGGCCGGCGAGCTCCTACAATGAGCAGTTCTTC.

The table lists this clonotype with a few counts. The chain combines TRBV9 with TRBJ1-1, with D possibly being TRBD1 (5 bases). Germline lookup yields CDR1 SGDLS and CDR2 YYNGEE. The CDR3 extends over 16 amino acids. Trimming stripped 3 bases from V and 0 bases from J, with 15 bases between. DNA of the CDR3: TGTGCCAGCAGCGGGAGACAGACTAATATGAACACTGAAGCTTTCTTT. This codes for CASSGRQTNMNTEAFF.

This clonotype was found many times. This chain joins TRBV5-1 and TRBJ1-1, with D maybe TRBD1 (5 bases). Germline V lookup: CDR1 SGHRS, CDR2 YFSETQ. With 4 bases removed from V and 2 bases from J, the gap between germline ends came to 18 bases. The CDR3 totals 16 residues. The CDR3 nucleotides are TGCGCCAGCAGCCTGAGGTTGGGGGAGGCAAACACTGAAGCTTTCTTT. Translation: CASSLRLGEANTEAFF.

The chain carries TRBV7-9 and TRBJ2-5; D gene ambiguous. The CDR3 totals 13 residues. V dropped 2 bases and J dropped 2 bases, with 6 bases sitting between them. The germline CDR1 and CDR2 sequences are SEHNR and FQNEAQ (reference sequence). DNA for the CDR3: TGTGCCAGCAGCTTAAAGGGACAAGAGACCCAGTACTTC. Translated: CASSLKGQETQYF.

This clonotype was found a few times. The rearrangement uses TRBV5-1 and TRBJ1-2; 10 bases match TRBD1. J lost 4 bases, V lost 4 bases, and 10 bases had no gene match. The CDR3 runs 16 residues. Germline V gives CDR1 SGHRS, CDR2 YFSETQ. CDR3 bases: TGCGCCAGCAGCCCAAGACAGGGGGCGGAAGCCTATGGCTACACCTTC. Its protein is CASSPRQGAEAYGYTF.

This clonotype was counted between two and nine times. The chain uses TRBV29-1 and TRBJ2-7; TRBD2 aligns across 9 bases. The CDR3 is 15 amino acids. The germline gives CDR1 SQVTM, CDR2 ANQGSEA. J gave up 4 bases and V 3 bases, and 10 bases lay outside the gene matches. The CDR3 coding sequence is TGCAGCGTTGAGGATCCGGCGGGAGGGCCGTACGAGCAGTACTTC. It translates to CSVEDPAGGPYEQYF.

V gene TRBV5-1 combines with J gene TRBJ2-7; possible D gene TRBD1, 6 bases. V lost 2 bases and J 5 bases, leaving 17 bases between the germline ends. The CDR3 runs to 15 residues. Germline CDR1 SGHRS, CDR2 YFSETQ. DNA for the CDR3: TGCGCCAGCAGCTTTACTCAGGACAGCCGGAACGAGCAGTACTTC. Residues: CASSFTQDSRNEQYF.

This clonotype was recorded a few times. The rearrangement links TRBV10-1 to TRBJ2-3, with a tentative D call TRBD2 (6 bases). The CDR3 extends over 13 amino acids. Trimming removed 3 bases at V and 4 bases at J, with 8 bases between. Germline CDR1 and CDR2: WNHNN and SYGVQD (reference sequence). CDR3 region: CASSDSGADTQYF. As DNA, the CDR3 is TGCGCCAGCAGTGATTCGGGGGCAGATACGCAGTATTTT.

This clonotype was recorded a few times. The chain joins TRBV12-3 or TRBV12-4 to TRBJ2-1; D is unclear. V was clipped by 1 base and J by 9 bases, with 7 bases between them. The CDR3 is 12 residues long. The CDR3 DNA sequence: TGTGCCAGCAGTTTAGTTAGGCTTGAGCAGTTCTTC. Protein product: CASSLVRLEQFF.

This clonotype was counted only a few times. The chain uses TRBV5-1 and TRBJ2-5; D is undetermined. Germline CDR1 reads SGHRS; CDR2 reads YFSETQ. CDR3 length: 13 residues. Trimming removed 3 bases at V and 3 bases at J, with 9 bases between. In DNA form, the CDR3 reads TGCGCCAGCAGCTCCCGGGTTGAAGAGACCCAGTACTTC. This sequence encodes CASSSRVEETQYF.

The chain joins TRBV15 to TRBJ2-1; D is ambiguous. Trimming pared 0 bases from V and 0 bases from J, leaving 9 bases between. The V gene's germline CDR1 is LNHNV and CDR2 YYDKDF (reference sequence). This CDR3 contains 16 residues. Written as DNA, the CDR3 is TGTGCCACCAGCAGAGATGACCATAGCTCCTACAATGAGCAGTTCTTC. Its translation is CATSRDDHSSYNEQFF.

This clonotype was seen only a few times. V usage is TRBV7-9 and J usage is TRBJ1-1; no definite D call. Germline CDR1 reads SEHNR; CDR2 reads FQNEAQ (reference sequence). Trimming took 7 bases from V and 4 from J, leaving 10 bases between them. This CDR3 comprises 12 residues. CDR3 DNA sequence: TGTGCCAGCACCTGGAGCGCCACTGAAGCTTTCTTT. This encodes CASTWSATEAFF.

The chain uses TRBV12-3 or TRBV12-4 and TRBJ1-4, with D possibly matching TRBD1 (5 bases). Trimming cost V 2 bases and J 4 bases, with 11 bases left between them. CDR3 length: 15 amino acids. DNA of the CDR3: TGTGCCAGCAGTTTAATGGGACCACGTAATGAAAAACTGTTTTTT. It is translated as CASSLMGPRNEKLFF.

The rearrangement joins TRBV21-1 to TRBJ2-3; the table gives TRBD2 as D, unverified against the DNA. TRBV21-1 is shown as a pseudogene. The CDR3 sequence is 16 residues long. This chain's CDR3 is CASSKCLAGGTDTQYF. The DNA of the CDR3 is TGTGCCAGCAGCAAATGCCTAGCGGGGGGCACAGATACGCAGTATTTT.

The J gene is TRBJ2-7, the V gene TRBV29-1; the match to TRBD2 covers 7 bases. The CDR3 totals 11 residues. The germline gives CDR1 SQVTM, CDR2 ANQGSEA. V shed 8 bases, J shed 6 bases, and the junction held 7 bases outside the gene matches. The CDR3 DNA is TGCAGCTACTGGGGGGGGAGCGAGCAGTACTTC. Translating it yields CSYWGGSEQYF.

In its sample, this clonotype was seen a few times. This sequence joins TRBV19 and TRBJ2-7, with D unresolved. This CDR3 is built from 13 residues. Trimming pared 2 bases from V and 3 bases from J, leaving 8 bases between. From germline, CDR1 is LNHDA and CDR2 SQIVND (reference sequence). CDR3 in amino acids: CASSIQTNYEQYF. CDR3 DNA: TGTGCCAGTAGTATACAGACGAACTACGAGCAGTACTTC.

This clonotype showed up just a few times. The chain carries TRBV5-1 and TRBJ1-1; 9 bases fit TRBD1. The CDR3 sequence is 14 residues long. With 4 bases clipped from V and 8 bases from J, the junction kept 9 bases outside the gene matches. Germline CDR1 reads SGHRS; CDR2 reads YFSETQ. As DNA, the CDR3 is TGCGCCAGCAGCCCCGACGGGACAGGGCTCGAAGCTTTCTTT. Translated: CASSPDGTGLEAFF.

The J gene is TRBJ1-5, the V gene TRBV24-1; D not certain. Germline V gives CDR1 KGHDR, CDR2 SFDVKD. The CDR3 loop spans 14 amino acids. With 5 bases removed from V and 2 bases from J, the gap between germline ends came to 9 bases. Here the CDR3 reads CATSGGAGNQPQHF. In DNA, the CDR3 is TGTGCCACCAGTGGCGGAGCGGGCAATCAGCCCCAGCATTTT.

This clonotype was observed a handful of times. The V gene is TRBV29-1, the J gene TRBJ1-3; D gene ambiguous. Germline lookup yields CDR1 SQVTM and CDR2 ANQGSEA. There are 13 residues in the CDR3. Trimming removed 7 bases from V and 0 bases from J, with 10 bases in between. CDR3 coding DNA: TGCAGCGCCGCTAGTTACTCTGGAAACACCATATATTTT. Translation gives CSAASYSGNTIYF.

This clonotype was counted only a few times. This chain connects TRBV28 to TRBJ2-7, with TRBD2 as a possible D gene (6 bases). The V end lost 8 bases, the J end lost 2 bases, and 13 bases lay between the germline ends. The germline CDR1 and CDR2 sequences are MDHEN and SYDVKM. The CDR3 length is 13 residues. The CDR3 DNA reads TGTGCCAGCGTGACTAGTTCGACCTACGAGCAGTACTTC. Amino acids: CASVTSSTYEQYF.

V and J are TRBV25-1 and TRBJ2-7; 11 bases align to TRBD1. Germline V gene lookup returns CDR1 MGHDK and CDR2 SYGVNS. The CDR3 is 15 residues long. The V and J ends lost 5 bases and 7 bases, in that order; junction bases with no gene match: 10. The CDR3 DNA reads TGTGCCAGCAGTCCTGCCGGGACAGGGGGGAAGGAGCAGTACTTC. This gives the protein CASSPAGTGGKEQYF.